The clone carrying this TCR beta chain was seen a single time. What it binds is not known. This sample is part of a study of T cell repertoires and HLA-DP antigens. Looked up from germline, CDR1 is SGHTA and CDR2 is FQGNSA. CDR3 length: 14 amino acids. V dropped 8 bases and J dropped 3 bases, with 15 bases sitting between them. Primers targeted 54 TRBV and 13 TRBJ segments. Deep-resolution sequencing targeted 150,000 to 250,000 T cell genomes in pre-culture CD4+ samples. Sequencing used immunoSEQ multiplex PCR; TCRdb keeps in-frame clones, though not all of them. This sample has approximately 73,000 clones, with about 82% found just once.

Sequencing was carried out using CD4+ T cells from PBMCs. The rearrangement joins TRBV7-2 to TRBJ2-3, with D possibly matching TRBD2 (5 bases). This clonotype was sampled from a man between 60 and 75 years old in good health and CMV-seronegative. DNA of the CDR3: TGTGCCAGCTGCAAAACGGGATTAACAGATACGCAGTATTTT. It is translated as CASCKTGLTDTQYF.